This T cell receptor beta chain was retrieved from a study of shared clonotypes between healthy human individuals. Study-level findings and limits: Naive CD4 clonotypes were shared across a few donors at about 5.3%. The sole specimen, blood, was sampled, and tissue repertoires likely differ.

Every immunoSEQ plate was one replicate of a subset's evenly spread DNA. Data came from immunoSEQ multiplex PCR; TCRdb stores just in-frame clones and leaves some out. Among about 2,500,000 clones listed, approximately 90% were seen once. The CDR3 has 15 amino acids. Per the germline V gene, CDR1 is SGHAT and CDR2 is FQNNGV. Trimming removed 1 base at V and 2 bases at J, with 10 bases between. In the case of this clone: As yet, its antigen is unknown.

V gene TRBV11-2 combines with J gene TRBJ2-3; D uncertain. This receptor was identified in a man aged 18 to 29 in good health. What was sequenced was naive CD4+ T cells sorted from blood. Subset defined: CD45RA+ positively selected. This chain's CDR3 is CASSLVPQNTDTQYF. The CDR3 bases are TGTGCCAGCAGCTTAGTCCCCCAGAACACAGATACGCAGTATTTT.